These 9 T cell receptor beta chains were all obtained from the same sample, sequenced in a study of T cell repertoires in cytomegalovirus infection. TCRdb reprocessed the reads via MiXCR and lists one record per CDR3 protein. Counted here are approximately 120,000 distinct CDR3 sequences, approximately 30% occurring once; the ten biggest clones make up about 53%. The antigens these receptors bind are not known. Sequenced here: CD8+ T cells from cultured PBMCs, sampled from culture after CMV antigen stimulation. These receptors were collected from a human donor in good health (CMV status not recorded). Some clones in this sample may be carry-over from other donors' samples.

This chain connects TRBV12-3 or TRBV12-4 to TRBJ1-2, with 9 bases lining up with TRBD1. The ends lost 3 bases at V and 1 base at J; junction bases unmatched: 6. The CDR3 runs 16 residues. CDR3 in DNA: TGTGCCAGCAGTTTTTACAGGGGGCTGGGTAACTATGGCTACACCTTC. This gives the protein CASSFYRGLGNYGYTF.

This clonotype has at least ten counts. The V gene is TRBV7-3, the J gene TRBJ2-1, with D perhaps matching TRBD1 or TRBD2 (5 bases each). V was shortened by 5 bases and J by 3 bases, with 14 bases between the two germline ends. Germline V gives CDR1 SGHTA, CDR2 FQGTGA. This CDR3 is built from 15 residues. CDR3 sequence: CASSVDSGLYNEQFF. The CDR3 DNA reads TGTGCCAGCAGCGTAGACAGCGGCCTCTACAATGAGCAGTTCTTC.

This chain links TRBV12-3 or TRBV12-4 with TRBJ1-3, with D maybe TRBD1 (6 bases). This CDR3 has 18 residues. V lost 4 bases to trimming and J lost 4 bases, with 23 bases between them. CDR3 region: CASSSIRLDSSGGNTIYF. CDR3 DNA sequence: TGTGCCAGCAGTTCAATACGATTGGACAGCTCGGGAGGAAACACCATATATTTT.

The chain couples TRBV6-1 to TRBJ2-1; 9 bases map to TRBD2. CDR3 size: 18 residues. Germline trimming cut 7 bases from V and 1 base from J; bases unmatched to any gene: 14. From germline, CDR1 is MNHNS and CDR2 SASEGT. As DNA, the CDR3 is TGTGCCAGCAATTCAGGGCTAGCGGGGAGGGGGTCCTACAATGAGCAGTTCTTC. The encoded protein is CASNSGLAGRGSYNEQFF.

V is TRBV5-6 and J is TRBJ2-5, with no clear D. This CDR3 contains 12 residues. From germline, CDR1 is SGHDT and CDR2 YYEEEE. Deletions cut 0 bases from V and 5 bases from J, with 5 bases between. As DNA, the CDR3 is TGTGCCAGCAGCTTGGCCGCCGAGACCCAGTACTTC. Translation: CASSLAAETQYF. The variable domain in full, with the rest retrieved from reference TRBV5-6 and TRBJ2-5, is DAGVTQSPTHLIKTRGQQVTLRCSPKSGHDTVSWYQQALGQGPQFIFQYYEEEERQRGNFPDRFSGHQFPNYSSELNVNALLLGDSALYLCASSLAAETQYFGPGTRLLVL.

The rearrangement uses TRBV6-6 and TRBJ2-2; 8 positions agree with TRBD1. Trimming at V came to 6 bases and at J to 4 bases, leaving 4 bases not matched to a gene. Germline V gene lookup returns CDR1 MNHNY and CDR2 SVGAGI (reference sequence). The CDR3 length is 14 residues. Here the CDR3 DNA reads TGTGCCAGCAGACCAGGGGGCAGCACCGGGGAGCTGTTTTTT. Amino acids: CASRPGGSTGELFF.

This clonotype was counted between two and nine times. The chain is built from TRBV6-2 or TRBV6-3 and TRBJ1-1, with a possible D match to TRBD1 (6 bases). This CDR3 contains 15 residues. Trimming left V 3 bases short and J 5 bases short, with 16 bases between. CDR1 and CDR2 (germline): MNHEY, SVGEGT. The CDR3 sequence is CASSYLTGAITEAFF. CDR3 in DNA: TGTGCCAGCAGTTATCTGACGGGGGCGATAACTGAAGCTTTCTTT.

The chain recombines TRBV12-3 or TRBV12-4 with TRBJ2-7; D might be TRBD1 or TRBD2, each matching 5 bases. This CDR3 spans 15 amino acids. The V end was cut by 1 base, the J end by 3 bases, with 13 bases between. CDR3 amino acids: CASSLGDGYGYEQYF. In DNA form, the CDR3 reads TGTGCCAGCAGTTTAGGGGACGGCTACGGCTACGAGCAGTACTTC.

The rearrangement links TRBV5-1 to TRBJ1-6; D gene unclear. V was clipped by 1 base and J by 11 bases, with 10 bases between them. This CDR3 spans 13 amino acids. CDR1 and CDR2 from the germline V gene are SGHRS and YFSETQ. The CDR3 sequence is CASSLRKSAPLHF. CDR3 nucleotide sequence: TGCGCCAGCAGCTTGAGGAAGAGCGCACCCCTCCACTTT.